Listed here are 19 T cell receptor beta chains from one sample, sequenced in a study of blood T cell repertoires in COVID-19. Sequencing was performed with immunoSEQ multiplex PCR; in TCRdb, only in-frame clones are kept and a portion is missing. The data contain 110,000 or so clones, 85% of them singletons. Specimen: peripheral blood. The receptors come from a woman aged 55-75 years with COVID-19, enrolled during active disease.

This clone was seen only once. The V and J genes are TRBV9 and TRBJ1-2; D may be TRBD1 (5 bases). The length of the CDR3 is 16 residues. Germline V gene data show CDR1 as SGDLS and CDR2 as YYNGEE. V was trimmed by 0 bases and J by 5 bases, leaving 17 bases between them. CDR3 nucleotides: TGTGCCAGCAGCGTAGTCCCCAGGCAGGGTCAATATGGCTACACCTTC. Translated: CASSVVPRQGQYGYTF.

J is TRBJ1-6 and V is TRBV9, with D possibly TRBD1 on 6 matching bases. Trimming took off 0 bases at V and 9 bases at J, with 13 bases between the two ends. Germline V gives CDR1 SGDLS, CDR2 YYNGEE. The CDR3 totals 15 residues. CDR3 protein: CASSVGGGPSSPLHF. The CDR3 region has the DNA TGTGCCAGCAGCGTAGGCGGGGGGCCCTCTTCACCCCTCCACTTT.

For the CDR3, the DNA is TGTGCCAGCTCACCTTTGGGGGCAGGAGAGACCCAGTACTTC. Amino acid sequence: CASSPLGAGETQYF. V usage is TRBV18 and J usage is TRBJ2-5; perhaps TRBD1 as D (6 bases). The CDR3 contains 14 residues. Germline-derived CDR1 and CDR2 are KGHSH and LQKENI. The V end was cut by 3 bases, the J end by 4 bases, with 12 bases between. Together with reference TRBV18 and TRBJ2-5, the CDR3 gives the full variable domain: NAGVMQNPRHLVRRRGQEARLRCSPMKGHSHVYWYRQLPEEGLKFMVYLQKENIIDESGMPKERFSAEFPKEGPSILRIQQVVRGDSAAYFCASSPLGAGETQYFGPGTRLLVL.

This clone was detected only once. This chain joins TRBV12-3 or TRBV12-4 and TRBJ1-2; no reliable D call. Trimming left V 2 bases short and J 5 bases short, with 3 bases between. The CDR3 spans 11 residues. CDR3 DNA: TGTGCCAGCAGTTTACAGTATGGCTACACCTTC. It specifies CASSLQYGYTF.

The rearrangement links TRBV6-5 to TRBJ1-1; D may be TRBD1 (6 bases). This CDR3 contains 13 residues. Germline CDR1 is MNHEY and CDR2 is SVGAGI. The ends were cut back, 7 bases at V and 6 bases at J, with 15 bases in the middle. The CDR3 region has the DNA TGTGCCAGCAAAGATCTGGGGGGGCCTGAAGCTTTCTTT. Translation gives CASKDLGGPEAFF.

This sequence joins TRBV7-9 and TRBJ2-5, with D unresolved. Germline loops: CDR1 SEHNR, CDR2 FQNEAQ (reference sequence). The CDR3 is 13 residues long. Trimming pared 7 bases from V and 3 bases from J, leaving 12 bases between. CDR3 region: CASTQAQKETQYF. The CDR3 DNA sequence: TGTGCCAGCACCCAGGCACAGAAAGAGACCCAGTACTTC.

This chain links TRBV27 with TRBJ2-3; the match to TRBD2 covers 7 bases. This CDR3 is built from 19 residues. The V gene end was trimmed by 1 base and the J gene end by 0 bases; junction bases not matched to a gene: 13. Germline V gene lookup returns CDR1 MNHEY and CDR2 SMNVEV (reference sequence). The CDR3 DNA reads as TGTGCCAGCAGTTTATATCCTAGCGGAACGCCAATTAGCACAGATACGCAGTATTTT. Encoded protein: CASSLYPSGTPISTDTQYF.

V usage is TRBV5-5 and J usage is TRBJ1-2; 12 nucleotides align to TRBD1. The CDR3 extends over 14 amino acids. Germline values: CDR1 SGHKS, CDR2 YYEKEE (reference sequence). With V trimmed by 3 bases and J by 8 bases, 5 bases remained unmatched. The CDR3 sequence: CASSSGQGALGYTF. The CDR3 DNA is TGTGCCAGCAGCTCGGGACAGGGGGCGCTGGGCTACACCTTC.

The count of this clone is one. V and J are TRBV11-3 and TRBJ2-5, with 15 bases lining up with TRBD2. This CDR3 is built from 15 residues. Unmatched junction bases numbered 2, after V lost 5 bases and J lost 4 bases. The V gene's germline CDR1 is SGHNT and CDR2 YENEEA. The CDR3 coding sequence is TGTGCCAGCAGCCCGGGACTAGCGGGAGGAGAGACCCAGTACTTC. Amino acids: CASSPGLAGGETQYF.

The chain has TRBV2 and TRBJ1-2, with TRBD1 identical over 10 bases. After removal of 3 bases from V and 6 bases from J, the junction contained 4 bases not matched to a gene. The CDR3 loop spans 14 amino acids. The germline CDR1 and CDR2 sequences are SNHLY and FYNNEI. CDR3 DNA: TGTGCCAGCAGTGAGGGACAGGGGTATCATGGCTACACCTTC. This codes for CASSEGQGYHGYTF.

The CDR3 sequence: CASSPMTGEEQYF. The CDR3 nucleotides are TGTGCCAGCAGTCCAATGACAGGGGAGGAGCAGTACTTC. The rearrangement links TRBV27 to TRBJ2-7; 8 bases are shared with TRBD1. The CDR3 length is 13 residues. Trimming at V came to 5 bases and at J to 7 bases, leaving 7 bases not matched to a gene. Germline V gives CDR1 MNHEY, CDR2 SMNVEV (reference sequence).

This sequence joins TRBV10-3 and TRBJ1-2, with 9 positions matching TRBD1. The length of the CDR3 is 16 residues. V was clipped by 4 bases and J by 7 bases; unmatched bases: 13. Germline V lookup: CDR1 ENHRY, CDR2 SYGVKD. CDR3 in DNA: TGTGCCATCAGTGGACCGGGACAGGGAACAACGGGTGGCTACACCTTC. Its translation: CAISGPGQGTTGGYTF.

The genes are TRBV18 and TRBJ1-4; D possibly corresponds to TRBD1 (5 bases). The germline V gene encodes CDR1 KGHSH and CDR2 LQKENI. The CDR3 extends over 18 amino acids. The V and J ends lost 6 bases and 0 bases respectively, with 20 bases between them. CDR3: CASSPNRNVGATNEKLFF. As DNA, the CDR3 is TGTGCCAGCTCTCCCAACAGGAATGTTGGCGCAACTAATGAAAAACTGTTTTTT.

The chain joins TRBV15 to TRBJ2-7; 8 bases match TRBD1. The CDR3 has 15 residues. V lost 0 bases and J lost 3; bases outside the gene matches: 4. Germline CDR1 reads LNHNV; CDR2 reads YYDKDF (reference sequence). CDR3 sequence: CATSRDPGQGYEQYF. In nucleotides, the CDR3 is TGTGCCACCAGCAGAGACCCTGGACAGGGCTACGAGCAGTACTTC. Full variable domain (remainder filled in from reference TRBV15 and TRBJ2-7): DAMVIQNPRYQVTQFGKPVTLSCSQTLNHNVMYWYQQKSSQAPKLLFHYYDKDFNNEADTPDNFQSRRPNTSFCFLDIRSPGLGDTAMYLCATSRDPGQGYEQYFGPGTRLTVT.

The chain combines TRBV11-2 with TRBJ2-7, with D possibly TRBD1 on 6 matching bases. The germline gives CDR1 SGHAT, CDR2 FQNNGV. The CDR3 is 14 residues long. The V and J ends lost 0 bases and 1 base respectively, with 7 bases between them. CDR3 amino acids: CASSLDQGSYEQYF. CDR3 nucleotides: TGTGCCAGCAGCTTAGATCAGGGGTCCTACGAGCAGTACTTC.

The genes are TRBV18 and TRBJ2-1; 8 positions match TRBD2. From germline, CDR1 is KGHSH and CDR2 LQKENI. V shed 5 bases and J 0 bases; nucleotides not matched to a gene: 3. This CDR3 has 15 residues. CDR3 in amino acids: CASSLRGDSYNEQFF. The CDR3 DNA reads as TGTGCCAGCTCATTGCGGGGGGACTCCTACAATGAGCAGTTCTTC. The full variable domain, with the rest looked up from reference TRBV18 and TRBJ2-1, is NAGVMQNPRHLVRRRGQEARLRCSPMKGHSHVYWYRQLPEEGLKFMVYLQKENIIDESGMPKERFSAEFPKEGPSILRIQQVVRGDSAAYFCASSLRGDSYNEQFFGPGTRLTVL.

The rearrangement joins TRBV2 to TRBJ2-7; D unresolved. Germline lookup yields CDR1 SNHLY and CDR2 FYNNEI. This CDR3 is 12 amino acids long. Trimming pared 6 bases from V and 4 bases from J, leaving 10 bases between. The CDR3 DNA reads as TGTGCCAGCAGAGAACAGCGATACGAGCAGTACTTC. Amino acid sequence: CASREQRYEQYF.

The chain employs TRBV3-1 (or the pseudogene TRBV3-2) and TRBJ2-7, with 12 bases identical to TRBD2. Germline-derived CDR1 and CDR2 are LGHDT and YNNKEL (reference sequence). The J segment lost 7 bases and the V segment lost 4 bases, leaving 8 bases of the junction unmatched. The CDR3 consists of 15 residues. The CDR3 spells CASSPDLAGGGEQYF. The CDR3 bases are TGTGCCAGCAGCCCCGACCTAGCGGGGGGGGGAGAGCAGTACTTC.

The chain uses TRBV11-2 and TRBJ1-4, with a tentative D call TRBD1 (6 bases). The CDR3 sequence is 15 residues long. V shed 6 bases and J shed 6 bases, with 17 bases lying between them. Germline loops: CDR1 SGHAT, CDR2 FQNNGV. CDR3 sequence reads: CASRPSGAVYEKLFF. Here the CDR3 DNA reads TGTGCCAGCAGGCCCTCAGGGGCTGTCTATGAAAAACTGTTTTTT.